Listed here is a single T cell receptor (beta chain). The data stem from a study of blood T cell repertoires in COVID-19. Study summary: Samples taken during acute and convalescent COVID-19 were collected in the United States, Italy and Spain.

Repertoires were generated with immunoSEQ multiplex PCR, while TCRdb's copy carries only in-frame clones and drops some. This table holds under 200,000 clones, around 84% found once. V dropped 1 base and J dropped 0 bases, with 10 bases sitting between them. The CDR3 length is 16 residues. The germline CDR1 and CDR2 sequences are SNHLY and FYNNEI. This chain connects TRBV2 to TRBJ1-3, with D uncertain. The specimen sequenced was peripheral blood. This clonotype was obtained from a woman aged 80 or older with acute or convalescent COVID-19. Written as DNA, the CDR3 is TGTGCCAGCAGTGAAGTCTCGCTGAGCTCTGGAAACACCATATATTTT. It encodes CASSEVSLSSGNTIYF.